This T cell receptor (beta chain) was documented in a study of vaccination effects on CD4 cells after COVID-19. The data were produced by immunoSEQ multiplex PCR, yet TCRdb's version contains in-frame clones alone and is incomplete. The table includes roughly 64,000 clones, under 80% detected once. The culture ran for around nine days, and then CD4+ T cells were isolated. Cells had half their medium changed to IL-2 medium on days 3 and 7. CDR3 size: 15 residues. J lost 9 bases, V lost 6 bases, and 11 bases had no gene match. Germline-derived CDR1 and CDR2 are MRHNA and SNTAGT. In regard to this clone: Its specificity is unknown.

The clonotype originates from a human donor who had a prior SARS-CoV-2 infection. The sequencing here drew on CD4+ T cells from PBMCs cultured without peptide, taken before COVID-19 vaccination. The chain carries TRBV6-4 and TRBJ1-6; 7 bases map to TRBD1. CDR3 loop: CASRETWRGPSPLHF. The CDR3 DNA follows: TGTGCCAGCAGGGAGACCTGGAGGGGGCCTTCACCCCTCCACTTT.